These 14 T cell receptor beta chains were sequenced from one sample in a study of cytomegalovirus exposure and HLA in healthy donors. Some clones are missing from TCRdb's copy, which holds only in-frame ones; the method was immunoSEQ multiplex PCR. Here the sample spans over 85,000 clones, over 85% being singletons. Sequencing was done on a sample of PBMCs. These receptors were obtained from a woman aged 18-29 years in good health and CMV-seronegative.

V usage is TRBV6-5 and J usage is TRBJ1-2; D gene ambiguous. Germline V gene lookup returns CDR1 MNHEY and CDR2 SVGAGI. V lost 4 bases, J lost 1 base, and 16 bases lay in between. The CDR3 is 16 residues long. In DNA form, the CDR3 reads TGTGCCAGCAGTTCCGGGGTCACCAACCGTAACTATGGCTACACCTTC. This codes for CASSSGVTNRNYGYTF.

This chain joins TRBV7-6 and TRBJ2-7; unclear D gene. The germline CDR1 and CDR2 sequences are SGHVS and FNYEAQ. Deletions cut 2 bases from V and 5 bases from J, with 16 bases between. The CDR3 length is 15 residues. In nucleotides, the CDR3 is TGTGCCAGCAGCTTAACGGGTCAGAACCTCCACGAGCAGTACTTC. As protein: CASSLTGQNLHEQYF. Together with reference TRBV7-6 and TRBJ2-7, the CDR3 gives the full variable domain: GAGVSQSPRYKVTKRGQDVALRCDPISGHVSLYWYRQALGQGPEFLTYFNYEAQQDKSGLPNDRFSAERPEGSISTLTIQRTEQRDSAMYRCASSLTGQNLHEQYFGPGTRLTVT.

The chain couples TRBV4-2 to TRBJ2-1, with 9 bases that match TRBD1. V gave up 1 base and J gave up 7 bases; unmatched junction bases: 5. The CDR3 is 15 residues long. The germline V gene has CDR1 LGHNA and CDR2 YNFKEQ. This CDR3 reads CASSQGRDRANEQFF. DNA for the CDR3: TGTGCCAGCAGCCAAGGACGGGACAGGGCAAATGAGCAGTTCTTC.

The V call is TRBV6-9, the J call TRBJ2-1, with D uncertain. The germline gives CDR1 MNHGY, CDR2 SVAAGI. V gave up 7 bases and J gave up 0 bases, with 7 bases separating them. The CDR3 consists of 13 residues. CDR3 sequence (DNA): TGTGCCAGCAAGCCGAGCTCCTACAATGAGCAGTTCTTC. The encoded protein is CASKPSSYNEQFF.

The V call is TRBV28, the J call TRBJ2-3; 7 positions match TRBD2. The V and J ends lost 3 bases and 4 bases, in that order; junction bases with no gene match: 10. Germline CDR1 and CDR2: MDHEN and SYDVKM. This CDR3 is 16 amino acids long. DNA of the CDR3: TGTGCCAGCAGTTTTGGGCTCAGCGGGATTTCAGATACGCAGTATTTT. This encodes CASSFGLSGISDTQYF.

V and J are TRBV6-4 and TRBJ2-1; 8 nucleotides line up with TRBD2. The germline gives CDR1 MRHNA, CDR2 SNTAGT. The junction had 9 bases not matched to a gene; V was cut back by 3 bases and J by 2 bases. CDR3 length: 17 residues. CDR3 in amino acids: CASSEGSSGSTYNEQFF. In nucleotides, the CDR3 is TGTGCCAGCAGTGAAGGGTCCAGCGGGAGCACCTACAATGAGCAGTTCTTC.

As DNA, the CDR3 is TGTGCCAGCTCACCGACAGGGGTGGGGGAGCAGTACTTC. Translating it yields CASSPTGVGEQYF. The chain is built from TRBV18 and TRBJ2-7; 8 nucleotides align to TRBD1. V lost 3 bases, J lost 7 bases, and 5 bases stayed unmatched. In germline, CDR1 is KGHSH, CDR2 LQKENI. This CDR3 contains 13 residues.

This clone was seen a single time. The V call is TRBV4-3, the J call TRBJ2-7, with D possibly matching TRBD1 (6 bases). Germline V CDR1 and CDR2: LGHNA, YSLEER. V was pared by 0 bases and J by 5 bases, with 8 bases between. The CDR3 has 13 residues. The CDR3 nucleotides are TGCGCCAGCAGCCAAGACAGGGGCCACGAGCAGTACTTC. Protein: CASSQDRGHEQYF.

The rearrangement joins TRBV6-5 to TRBJ2-7; 8 bases are a match to TRBD2. With V trimmed by 6 bases and J by 7 bases, 8 bases remained unmatched. CDR1 is MNHEY, CDR2 SVGAGI, per germline. The CDR3 covers 13 residues. The CDR3 coding sequence is TGTGCCAGCAGCCGGGGGGGGCCCTGGGAGCAGTACTTC. Amino acids: CASSRGGPWEQYF.

This rearrangement joins TRBV30 to TRBJ1-2; D is unclear. The germline gives CDR1 GTSNPN, CDR2 SVGIG (reference sequence). This CDR3 region has 14 residues. V lost 0 bases and J 4 bases, leaving 12 bases between the germline ends. The CDR3 DNA sequence: TGTGCCTGGAGTGTACTTATAAACTCCTATGGCTACACCTTC. It yields the protein CAWSVLINSYGYTF.

This chain connects TRBV29-1 to TRBJ1-3; tentatively, D is TRBD1 (5 bases). CDR1 and CDR2 (germline): SQVTM, ANQGSEA. CDR3 size: 13 residues. V lost 6 bases and J 6 bases, leaving 15 bases between the germline ends. CDR3 in DNA: TGCAGCGTGGGAAAGGGGTCGGCAAACACCATATATTTT. Translating it yields CSVGKGSANTIYF.

The chain has TRBV5-6 and TRBJ1-2; TRBD1 agrees at 8 bases. The ends lost 4 bases at V and 7 bases at J; junction bases unmatched: 6. CDR3 length equals 13 residues. Germline V lookup: CDR1 SGHDT, CDR2 YYEEEE. CDR3 loop: CASSGQGRVGYTF. CDR3 nucleotides: TGTGCCAGCAGCGGACAGGGTAGGGTTGGCTACACCTTC.

The rearrangement links TRBV10-3 to TRBJ1-4, with 9 positions matching TRBD1. This CDR3 has 18 amino acids. Trimming removed 0 bases from V and 7 bases from J; junction bases left unmatched: 12. Germline V gene data show CDR1 as ENHRY and CDR2 as SYGVKD. This CDR3 reads CAISESGTGRFGREKLFF. The CDR3 nucleotides are TGTGCCATCAGTGAGTCCGGGACAGGGCGATTTGGGCGTGAAAAACTGTTTTTT.

The V gene is TRBV27, the J gene TRBJ2-7; 7 nucleotides match TRBD1. V dropped 6 bases and J dropped 4; count of bases not matched to a gene: 15. The germline CDR1 and CDR2 sequences are MNHEY and SMNVEV (reference sequence). The CDR3 is made up of 16 amino acids. The chain's CDR3 is CASSPSTGEFIYEQYF. For the CDR3, the DNA is TGTGCCAGCAGCCCCTCAACAGGGGAGTTTATTTACGAGCAGTACTTC.